This TCR beta chain was sequenced for a study of breast tumors, draining lymph nodes, adjacent tissues. TCRdb re-called the multiplex PCR reads with MiXCR, one entry per CDR3 protein. The sample yields fewer than 300,000 distinct CDR3 sequences, 32% seen once. Study outcomes and limitations: Tumor T cell lymph node origin was a supported hypothesis, not proven. Tumor TCR diversity was below lymph nodes but above nontumor tissue. Most tumor T cells seemingly derive from lymph node, then expand in tumor. Tumor and nontumor repertoires were significantly more similar in luminal-like than in basal-like breast cancer.

This clonotype was seen at least ten times. Antigen specificity is unknown. Breast cancer patients provided tissue from their axillary draining lymph nodes. The sequenced sample was axillary lymph node tissue. This receptor was taken from a female donor with breast cancer. Some clones in this sample may be carry-over from other donors' samples.

In DNA form, the CDR3 reads TGCGCCAGCAGCTTGGGGCTTGTTGGAGGCAGCTCCTACAATGAGCAGTTCTTC. Protein sequence: CASSLGLVGGSSYNEQFF. This chain connects TRBV5-1 to TRBJ2-1; perhaps TRBD2 as D (5 bases). The germline V gene has CDR1 SGHRS and CDR2 YFSETQ. This CDR3 has 18 amino acids. Trimming pared 0 bases from V and 0 bases from J, leaving 16 bases between. Variable domain in full (rest from reference TRBV5-1 and TRBJ2-1): KAGVTQTPRYLIKTRGQQVTLSCSPISGHRSVSWYQQTPGQGLQFLFEYFSETQRNKGNFPGRFSGRQFSNSRSEMNVSTLELGDSALYLCASSLGLVGGSSYNEQFFGPGTRLTVL.